These 8 T cell receptor beta chains came from one sample sequenced in a study of blood T cell repertoires in COVID-19. Assay: immunoSEQ multiplex PCR; the TCRdb copy retains only in-frame clones and omits some. The data hold about 42,000 clones, with around nine tenths observed a single time. Sequencing was performed on peripheral blood. These receptors came from a human donor in a cohort sampled during active COVID-19.

V and J are TRBV12-3 or TRBV12-4 and TRBJ2-1; no definite D call. V lost 3 bases to trimming and J lost 7 bases, with 7 bases between them. CDR3 length: 12 amino acids. The CDR3 spells CASSFSPNEQFF. CDR3 nucleotides: TGTGCCAGCAGTTTTTCCCCTAATGAGCAGTTCTTC.

This chain connects TRBV5-4 to TRBJ1-4, with D tentatively TRBD1 (5 bases). V was clipped by 4 bases and J by 0 bases, with 19 bases between them. The CDR3 is made up of 18 amino acids. Looked up from germline, CDR1 is SGHNT and CDR2 is YYREEE (reference sequence). The CDR3: CASSPGHGLFTTNEKLFF. Written as DNA, the CDR3 is TGTGCCAGCAGCCCTGGACACGGCCTATTCACAACTAATGAAAAACTGTTTTTT. The variable domain in full, with the rest retrieved from reference TRBV5-4 and TRBJ1-4, is ETGVTQSPTHLIKTRGQQVTLRCSSQSGHNTVSWYQQALGQGPQFIFQYYREEENGRGNFPPRFSGLQFPNYSSELNVNALELDDSALYLCASSPGHGLFTTNEKLFFGSGTQLSVL.

The chain has TRBV18 and TRBJ2-3; 10 bases agree with TRBD2. CDR1 and CDR2 from the germline V gene are KGHSH and LQKENI. The length of the CDR3 is 20 residues. V shed 2 bases, J shed 3 bases, and the junction held 17 bases outside the gene matches. DNA for the CDR3: TGTGCCAGCTCACCAGTATACCTTCCTAGCGGGGGATACGAAACAGATACGCAGTATTTT. This translates into CASSPVYLPSGGYETDTQYF. The complete variable domain, with remaining parts taken from reference TRBV18 and TRBJ2-3, reads NAGVMQNPRHLVRRRGQEARLRCSPMKGHSHVYWYRQLPEEGLKFMVYLQKENIIDESGMPKERFSAEFPKEGPSILRIQQVVRGDSAAYFCASSPVYLPSGGYETDTQYFGPGTRLTVL.

V usage is TRBV11-3 and J usage is TRBJ2-7; 10 bases agree with TRBD2. V dropped 5 bases and J dropped 3; count of bases not matched to a gene: 22. The CDR3 is made up of 20 amino acids. Looked up from germline, CDR1 is SGHNT and CDR2 is YENEEA. The CDR3, as DNA: TGTGCCAGCAGCCCGGGGTTCGGGCTAGCGGGGGCCACTAAGGTCTACGAGCAGTACTTC. Translated, it gives CASSPGFGLAGATKVYEQYF.

The chain links TRBV6-5 to TRBJ1-2; D ambiguous. Germline V gene lookup returns CDR1 MNHEY and CDR2 SVGAGI. The CDR3 runs 13 residues. V dropped 2 bases and J dropped 6 bases, with 10 bases sitting between them. The CDR3 here is CASSYGPLHGYTF. CDR3 sequence (DNA): TGTGCCAGCAGTTACGGCCCCCTTCATGGCTACACCTTC.

CDR3 protein: CASSYSRVPTYGYTF. CDR3 in DNA: TGTGCCAGCAGTTACTCGAGGGTCCCAACCTATGGCTACACCTTC. The rearrangement joins TRBV6-2 or TRBV6-3 to TRBJ1-2; D is undetermined. Trimming took off 0 bases at V and 4 bases at J, with 12 bases between the two ends. CDR3 size: 15 residues. Germline V gene sequence: CDR1 MNHEY, CDR2 SVGEGT.

The rearrangement uses TRBV18 and TRBJ2-5; TRBD1 matches at 7 bases. The germline CDR1 and CDR2 sequences are KGHSH and LQKENI. This CDR3 comprises 16 residues. V was clipped by 3 bases and J by 0 bases; unmatched bases: 7. CDR3: CASSPQRGLNQETQYF. The DNA for the CDR3 is TGTGCCAGCTCACCGCAAAGGGGGCTGAACCAAGAGACCCAGTACTTC.

The chain couples TRBV7-6 to TRBJ2-2; 7 nucleotides match TRBD1. The CDR3 is 16 amino acids. Trimming at V came to 3 bases and at J to 0 bases, leaving 4 bases not matched to a gene. Germline values: CDR1 SGHVS, CDR2 FNYEAQ. The CDR3 coding sequence is TGTGCCAGCAGCTTCAGGGGGAGCCCGAACACCGGGGAGCTGTTTTTT. This gives the protein CASSFRGSPNTGELFF.